This T cell receptor (beta chain) was observed in a study of T and B cells in COVID-19 patients. With 1 base clipped from V and 3 bases from J, the junction kept 5 bases outside the gene matches. This CDR3 spans 14 amino acids. Germline V CDR1 and CDR2: DFQATT, SNEGSKA (reference sequence). TRB was amplified from about 260-540 ng of blood genomic DNA. TRB rearrangements were amplified by multiplex PCR with BIOMED2 TRB-A/B primers. TCRdb reprocessed the multiplex PCR reads with MiXCR, giving one entry per CDR3 protein. The sample consists of around 10,000 distinct CDR3 sequences, approximately 35% of them appearing once.

This receptor was identified in a human donor with active COVID-19. The sequenced sample was blood. The V and J genes are TRBV20-1 and TRBJ2-7; TRBD1 agrees at 8 bases. CDR3 sequence reads: CSARGTGLNYEQYF. The CDR3 DNA reads as TGCAGTGCTAGAGGGACAGGGTTGAACTACGAGCAGTACTTC.